Listed below are T cell receptor beta chains from one sample, sequenced in a study of neurological immune-mediated disorders. One entry per CDR3 protein results from TCRdb running MiXCR on the 5' RACE reads. The sample has 30,000 to 50,000 distinct CDR3 sequences, about 7% seen once. The sample taken for sequencing was CD4+ T cells from blood. Receptors originate from a man aged 45-60 years in good health. CDR3s include the opening cysteine and the closing phenylalanine or tryptophan. Fields, in order: clone size, D gene, V gene, J gene, CDR3 DNA, CDR3 protein. The D gene is left open where the match is weak. Only some rows state a clone size, as once, few, many or a class for expanded clones.

few	TRBD2	TRBV5-4	TRBJ2-3	TGTGCCAGCAGCTTGGATTCTAGCGGGACCCCCACAGATACGCAGTATTTT	CASSLDSSGTPTDTQYF
many	NA	TRBV5-6	TRBJ1-1	TGTGCCAGCAGTAAAGGACCCACCGATTATACAGCTGACACTGAAGCTTTCTTT	CASSKGPTDYTADTEAFF
many	NA	TRBV4-2	TRBJ2-6	TGTGCCAGCAGCCAAGATCCGCTCGGCGGGTCCTCTGGGGCCAACGTCCTGACTTTC	CASSQDPLGGSSGANVLTF
many	NA	TRBV20-1	TRBJ2-3	TGCAGTGCTAGAGATCCCGGATCGCGGGGCACAGATACGCAGTATTTT	CSARDPGSRGTDTQYF
many	NA	TRBV20-1	TRBJ1-4	TGCAGTGCTAGAGATTCGACATACAATGAAAAACTGTTTTTT	CSARDSTYNEKLFF
NA	NA	TRBV4-3	TRBJ2-3	TGCGCCAGCAGCCAAGAGGGTTGGGATACGCAGTATTTT	CASSQEGWDTQYF
NA	NA	TRBV6-6	TRBJ2-7	TGTGCCAGCAGCCCAGGGGGGTGGCACGAGCAGTACTTC	CASSPGGWHEQYF
NA	NA	TRBV7-2	TRBJ2-1	TGTGCCAGCAGCTTTGAGGTGTACAATGAGCAGTTCTTC	CASSFEVYNEQFF
many	NA	TRBV6-2/TRBV6-3	TRBJ1-1	TGTGCCAGCAAGTTCGGGCGGACCGAAGCTTTCTTT	CASKFGRTEAFF
many	NA	TRBV12-3/TRBV12-4	TRBJ1-1	TGTGCCAGCAGTCCCCCGCTGGGGCGAGCTTTCTTT	CASSPPLGRAFF
NA	TRBD1	TRBV28	TRBJ2-5	TGTGCCAGCAGTACCGGGACAGGGGATCGAGAGACCCAGTACTTC	CASSTGTGDRETQYF
many	NA	TRBV20-1	TRBJ2-5	TGCAGTGCTAGAGCCGACGGAAGCGCCGAGACCCAGTACTTC	CSARADGSAETQYF
many	NA	TRBV19	TRBJ2-2	TGTGCCAGTAGTATTCGGACCGGGGAGCTGTTTTTT	CASSIRTGELFF
many	TRBD1	TRBV5-1	TRBJ1-4	TGCGCCAGCAGACCCGGGACAGGGGAAGCTAATGAAAAACTGTTTTTT	CASRPGTGEANEKLFF
many	NA	TRBV20-1	TRBJ2-1	TGCAGTGCTAGAGTAGGGGTGAGTGCTGAGCAGTTCTTC	CSARVGVSAEQFF